These 7 T cell receptor beta chains were all obtained from the same sample, sequenced in a study of Ad26.COV2.S vaccination and SARS-CoV-2 variants. The repertoire was sequenced with immunoSEQ multiplex PCR; TCRdb's copy has only in-frame clones and lacks some. The sample lists 350,000 to 600,000 clones, 80% to 90% occurring once. Treatment here: around 19 received Ad26.COV2.S at low or high dose, single or two shots; several received placebo; per-sample allocation not given. All samples were drawn on day 63, counting from the first vaccine or placebo injection. The sample was peripheral blood, taken in a trial of Ad26.COV2.S vaccine versus placebo. These receptors were taken from a person aged 18-65 years who received the Ad26.COV2.S COVID-19 vaccine or a placebo.

Here the CDR3 DNA reads TGTGCCAGCTCACCCGTTGGGGGCTTAATGAACACTGAAGCTTTCTTT. Residues: CASSPVGGLMNTEAFF. This chain joins TRBV18 and TRBJ1-1; possibly TRBD1 for D (6 bases). CDR1 is KGHSH and CDR2 is LQKENI in the germline V gene. V lost 3 bases to trimming and J lost 0 bases, with 14 bases between them. This CDR3 region has 16 residues.

The chain is built from TRBV6-6 and TRBJ1-1, with D tentatively TRBD1 (6 bases). The CDR3 runs to 16 residues. Trimming cost V 6 bases and J 3 bases, with 20 bases left between them. Germline-derived CDR1 and CDR2 are MNHNY and SVGAGI (reference sequence). The CDR3 is CASRLFNTGWDTEAFF. The CDR3 DNA reads as TGTGCCAGCAGACTTTTTAACACAGGGTGGGACACTGAAGCTTTCTTT.

This clone was counted once. The chain has TRBV18 and TRBJ1-6, with 7 bases lining up with TRBD1. This CDR3 is 13 amino acids long. Germline CDR1 is KGHSH and CDR2 is LQKENI. V shed 6 bases, J shed 6 bases, and the junction held 2 bases outside the gene matches. In DNA form, the CDR3 reads TGTGCCAGCTCGGGACAGCCTAATTCACCCCTCCACTTT. Amino acids: CASSGQPNSPLHF.

The chain links TRBV9 to TRBJ2-7, with 7 bases identical to TRBD2. CDR1 and CDR2 from the germline V gene are SGDLS and YYNGEE. This CDR3 contains 13 residues. V lost 4 bases to trimming and J lost 6 bases; unmatched junction nucleotides: 7. Written as DNA, the CDR3 is TGTGCCAGCAGCCCACCCGGGAGGCGCGAGCAGTACTTC. Encoded protein: CASSPPGRREQYF.

This chain joins TRBV7-6 and TRBJ2-3, with 8 bases fitting TRBD2. With 3 bases clipped from V and 5 bases from J, the junction kept 10 bases outside the gene matches. CDR1 SGHVS and CDR2 FNYEAQ come from the germline V gene. The CDR3 covers 16 residues. The CDR3 protein is CASSFFLGGAGDTQYF. CDR3 coding DNA: TGTGCCAGCAGCTTTTTTCTCGGGGGGGCAGGAGATACGCAGTATTTT.

This rearrangement joins TRBV15 to TRBJ2-2; the match to TRBD2 covers 8 bases. The CDR3 has 18 residues. Germline V gene sequence: CDR1 LNHNV, CDR2 YYDKDF (reference sequence). J lost 3 bases, V lost 2 bases, and 11 bases had no gene match. The CDR3, as DNA: TGTGCCACCAGCAGACAAGCTGAAACTAGCGGCTACACCGGGGAGCTGTTTTTT. It codes for CATSRQAETSGYTGELFF.

The gene calls are TRBV27 and TRBJ1-6; no firm D call. In germline, CDR1 is MNHEY, CDR2 SMNVEV (reference sequence). This CDR3 has 15 amino acids. Trimming pared 6 bases from V and 10 bases from J, leaving 19 bases between. CDR3 sequence: CASSRTGGETSPLHF. In nucleotides, the CDR3 is TGTGCCAGCAGCCGTACCGGCGGGGAAACCTCACCCCTCCACTTT.